This passage covers 18 T cell receptor beta chains from one sample sequenced in a study of beta chain features in type 1 diabetes. Since all of the isolated RNA was reverse transcribed, expressed TCRB transcripts were what got sequenced. Only in-frame clones appear in the TCRdb table, and some are missing; sequencing was by immunoSEQ multiplex PCR. The sample records about 320,000 clones, less than 15% being singletons. Sequenced input: central memory CD4+ T cells from blood. These receptor sequences come from a man younger than 40 in good health.

This clone is a singleton in its sample. This chain uses TRBV10-2 with TRBJ2-1; D gene ambiguous. Trimming cost V 4 bases and J 9 bases, with 10 bases left between them. This CDR3 region has 12 residues. Germline V gene lookup returns CDR1 WSHSY and CDR2 SAAADI. This chain's CDR3 is CASSVVLREQFF. DNA of the CDR3: TGCGCCAGCAGTGTGGTTCTGCGTGAGCAGTTCTTC.

In nucleotides, the CDR3 is TGTGCCAGCAGCTTAGGCCCATCCATAAATGGCTACACCTTC. Its translation: CASSLGPSINGYTF. V is TRBV11-3 and J is TRBJ1-2; D not certain. CDR3 length: 14 residues. V lost 1 base, J lost 6 bases, and 12 bases lay in between. The germline gives CDR1 SGHNT, CDR2 YENEEA.

The genes are TRBV7-2 and TRBJ1-1; D not certain. Trimming shortened V by 5 bases and J by 5 bases, and 12 bases separated the two germline ends. Per the germline V gene, CDR1 is SGHTA and CDR2 is FQGNSA. CDR3 length equals 13 residues. CDR3 amino acids: CASSTPGPTEAFF. CDR3 nucleotide sequence: TGTGCCAGCAGCACCCCCGGACCGACTGAAGCTTTCTTT.

This clone was picked up a small number of times. DNA of the CDR3: TGCAGCGTCGCGGGAGGTAGCTATGGCTACACCTTC. Its protein product is CSVAGGSYGYTF. The chain carries TRBV29-1 and TRBJ1-2; D not resolved. Deletions cut 6 bases from V and 4 bases from J, with 12 bases between. The CDR3 sequence is 12 residues long. The V gene's germline CDR1 is SQVTM and CDR2 ANQGSEA.

With regard to this clone: Other DNA sequences from this sample encode an identical CDR3 as well. This rearrangement joins TRBV7-2 to TRBJ2-5, with D hard to call. The germline CDR1 and CDR2 sequences are SGHTA and FQGNSA. V dropped 0 bases and J dropped 1 base, with 6 bases sitting between them. This CDR3 has 14 residues. For the CDR3, the DNA is TGTGCCAGCAGCTTAGCGGGGATCCAAGAGACCCAGTACTTC. Its translation is CASSLAGIQETQYF.

This clone turned up a few times. The rearrangement uses TRBV7-2 and TRBJ2-5, with 7 bases matching TRBD1. Germline assignment: CDR1 SGHTA and CDR2 FQGNSA. Trimming took 6 bases from V and 11 from J; bases not matched to a gene: 12. This CDR3 contains 13 residues. The CDR3: CASRKTGTDVQYF. CDR3 nucleotides: TGTGCCAGCAGGAAGACAGGGACGGATGTGCAGTACTTC.

In its sample, this clone was seen a few times. The chain is built from TRBV9 and TRBJ2-1; 13 nucleotides align to TRBD2. In germline, CDR1 is SGDLS, CDR2 YYNGEE. The CDR3 loop spans 17 amino acids. The trim removed 0 bases at V and 12 bases at J, leaving 12 bases unmatched. CDR3: CASSVEGTSGILVRQFF. CDR3 nucleotides: TGTGCCAGCAGCGTAGAGGGGACTAGCGGGATCCTTGTGAGGCAGTTCTTC.

This clone was observed a few times. The J gene is TRBJ2-1, the V gene TRBV6-5; 7 bases map to TRBD2. CDR3 length: 15 amino acids. V lost 2 bases to trimming and J lost 4 bases; unmatched junction nucleotides: 5. CDR1 and CDR2 from the germline V gene are MNHEY and SVGAGI. CDR3 in amino acids: CASSYAAGLYNEQFF. The CDR3 DNA sequence: TGTGCCAGCAGTTACGCAGCGGGGCTTTACAATGAGCAGTTCTTC.

The chain uses TRBV7-9 and TRBJ1-2, with TRBD1 matching over 10 bases. The CDR3 loop spans 16 amino acids. J gave up 4 bases and V 5 bases, and 10 bases lay outside the gene matches. Germline V gives CDR1 SEHNR, CDR2 FQNEAQ (reference sequence). CDR3 bases: TGTGCCAGCAGCCCACTCGGGACAGGGGCGATCTATGGCTACACCTTC. Its translation: CASSPLGTGAIYGYTF.

This clone was seen a few times. V gene TRBV6-5 combines with J gene TRBJ1-2, with unresolved D. Germline V gene lookup returns CDR1 MNHEY and CDR2 SVGAGI. This CDR3 is built from 13 residues. The ends were cut back, 2 bases at V and 7 bases at J, with 11 bases in the middle. The CDR3: CASSYMGNGGYTF. The CDR3 DNA reads TGTGCCAGCAGTTACATGGGGAATGGTGGCTACACCTTC.

This clone was seen a few times. The V call is TRBV7-2, the J call TRBJ1-5; no firm D call. CDR3 length: 14 amino acids. Trimming took off 2 bases at V and 2 bases at J, with 7 bases between the two ends. CDR1 SGHTA and CDR2 FQGNSA come from the germline V gene. This CDR3 is CASSLRRGNQPQHF. The DNA for the CDR3 is TGTGCCAGCAGCTTAAGACGCGGCAATCAGCCCCAGCATTTT.

The chain employs TRBV9 and TRBJ2-3; 9 bases match TRBD2. From germline, CDR1 is SGDLS and CDR2 YYNGEE. CDR3 size: 16 residues. V trimming: 0 bases; J trimming: 6 bases; junction bases outside the gene matches: 8. The CDR3 sequence is CASSVGSLAGSDTQYF. Written as DNA, the CDR3 is TGTGCCAGCAGCGTAGGGTCCCTAGCGGGATCGGATACGCAGTATTTT.

This clone was counted many times. This sequence joins TRBV7-2 and TRBJ2-1; 10 bases map to TRBD2. The CDR3 contains 15 residues. Germline V gene sequence: CDR1 SGHTA, CDR2 FQGNSA. V lost 5 bases, J lost 6 bases, and 7 bases stayed unmatched. CDR3 coding DNA: TGTGCCAGCAGCAAGGCCGGACTAGCGGCCAATGAGCAGTTCTTC. This encodes CASSKAGLAANEQFF.

The chain has TRBV4-3 and TRBJ2-1; D uncertain. The CDR3 sequence is 16 residues long. Germline V lookup: CDR1 LGHNA, CDR2 YSLEER. V dropped 4 bases and J dropped 4 bases, with 17 bases sitting between them. This CDR3 is CASSRSISDPYNEQFF. For the CDR3, the DNA is TGCGCCAGCAGCCGTAGTATCAGCGATCCATACAATGAGCAGTTCTTC.

The chain couples TRBV5-1 to TRBJ1-6; D remains unclear. This CDR3 is 14 amino acids long. V was shortened by 2 bases and J by 5 bases, with 8 bases between the two germline ends. The germline V gene encodes CDR1 SGHRS and CDR2 YFSETQ. CDR3 in amino acids: CASSLKGNNSPLHF. CDR3 coding DNA: TGCGCCAGCAGCTTAAAAGGAAATAATTCACCCCTCCACTTT. The complete variable domain, with remaining parts taken from reference TRBV5-1 and TRBJ1-6, reads KAGVTQTPRYLIKTRGQQVTLSCSPISGHRSVSWYQQTPGQGLQFLFEYFSETQRNKGNFPGRFSGRQFSNSRSEMNVSTLELGDSALYLCASSLKGNNSPLHFGNGTRLTVT.

This clone was counted only a few times. J is TRBJ1-1 and V is TRBV7-2, with D perhaps TRBD1 (5 bases). The germline V and J ends were trimmed by 5 bases and 1 base, with 17 bases remaining between them. Per the germline V gene, CDR1 is SGHTA and CDR2 is FQGNSA. The CDR3 runs to 16 residues. The CDR3 protein is CASSLDPGAGNTEAFF. The CDR3 bases are TGTGCCAGCAGCCTCGACCCCGGGGCAGGGAACACTGAAGCTTTCTTT.

The J gene is TRBJ2-7, the V gene TRBV27, with D possibly being TRBD2 (6 bases). Germline loops: CDR1 MNHEY, CDR2 SMNVEV (reference sequence). The CDR3 covers 15 residues. Trimming cost V 5 bases and J 3 bases, with 17 bases left between them. DNA for the CDR3: TGTGCCAGCAGTAATACTAGGAGGGGACGCTACGAGCAGTACTTC. Translating gives CASSNTRRGRYEQYF.

This clone was seen only a few times. A far larger clone is a single base away, which makes a read error likely. The same CDR3 arises from other DNA sequences in this sample as well. This CDR3 reads CASSHGRGNEQFF. The CDR3, as DNA: TGCGCCAGCAGCCACGGACGGGGCAATGAGCAGTTCTTC. The chain carries TRBV5-1 and TRBJ2-1, with D possibly TRBD2 on 5 matching bases. Germline lookup yields CDR1 SGHRS and CDR2 YFSETQ. V lost 4 bases and J lost 6, with 11 bases in between. The CDR3 extends over 13 amino acids.